This TCR beta chain appears in the sequencing data of a study of Graves' ophthalmopathy and Graves' hyperthyroidism. Broader study findings: Researchers report that a 13-signature model separated ophthalmopathy from stable hyperthyroidism, posting around 86% sensitivity and less than 82% specificity.

Trimming took 5 bases from V and 5 from J; bases not matched to a gene: 9. CDR1 and CDR2 from the germline V gene are SEHNR and FQNEAQ (reference sequence). This CDR3 region has 15 residues. This clonotype was picked up a small number of times. The antigen is not known. For repertoire sequencing, the TCR beta CDR3 regions were amplified from RNA transcripts. An opening RT-PCR round employed HTBI primers and preceded a second-round multiplex PCR. TCRdb used MiXCR to reprocess the multiplex PCR reads, holding one entry per CDR3 protein. This table has roughly 1.1 million distinct CDR3 sequences, around a third appearing once.

The receptor was isolated from an adult man with Graves' hyperthyroidism. The specimen was peripheral blood or thyroid tissue (not recorded which). The chain links TRBV7-9 to TRBJ2-5, with TRBD2 matching 9 bases. The CDR3: CASSLSGRRGETQYF. DNA for the CDR3: TGTGCCAGCAGCCTCAGCGGGAGGAGAGGGGAGACCCAGTACTTC.